This TCR beta chain originates from a study of blood T cell repertoires in COVID-19. Study background: Samples of COVID-19 (acute and convalescent) were obtained from the United States, Italy and Spain. PBMCs, B-cell-depleted T cells, or T cells were the source of the cDNA or gDNA that made up the material.

In the source study's methods: Cell counts per sample came from amplifying reference gene primers. TCRdb keeps only in-frame clones here, not all; method: immunoSEQ multiplex PCR. The DNA was the basis for D and trimming; V, J and clone size are from that table. The sample lists about 260,000 clones; around 90% were seen once. The V gene lost 7 bases and the J gene lost 1 base, with 14 bases spanning the gap. The CDR3 loop spans 15 amino acids. Germline values: CDR1 MDHEN, CDR2 SYDVKM. This TCR came from a woman in her 70s with COVID-19, enrolled during active disease. What was sequenced was peripheral blood. The chain couples TRBV28 to TRBJ1-5; D remains unclear. CDR3 amino acids: CASIETGRSNQPQHF. CDR3 coding DNA: TGTGCCAGCATCGAAACGGGTAGGAGCAATCAGCCCCAGCATTTT.